One sample yielded the 18 T cell receptor beta chains listed below, sequenced in a study of cytomegalovirus exposure and HLA in healthy donors. Primers for the PCR totalled 60 Vbeta and 13 Jbeta. The method was immunoSEQ multiplex PCR; TCRdb's version includes in-frame clones alone and lacks a portion of them. The sample lists about 140,000 clones, 70% to 85% occurring once. The sequenced sample was PBMCs. The source of these receptors is a middle-aged man in good health and CMV-seronegative.

The chain employs TRBV15 and TRBJ1-4; possibly TRBD1 for D (6 bases). Germline values: CDR1 LNHNV, CDR2 YYDKDF (reference sequence). V was cut by 1 base and J by 5 bases, with 8 bases left in between. The CDR3 runs to 14 residues. The CDR3 loop is CATSRADSNEKLFF. CDR3 coding DNA: TGTGCCACCAGCAGAGCGGACAGCAATGAAAAACTGTTTTTT. The complete variable domain, with remaining parts taken from reference TRBV15 and TRBJ1-4, reads DAMVIQNPRYQVTQFGKPVTLSCSQTLNHNVMYWYQQKSSQAPKLLFHYYDKDFNNEADTPDNFQSRRPNTSFCFLDIRSPGLGDTAMYLCATSRADSNEKLFFGSGTQLSVL.

This sequence joins TRBV7-9 and TRBJ2-1; TRBD2 agrees at 7 bases. CDR1 and CDR2 from the germline V gene are SEHNR and FQNEAQ (reference sequence). The CDR3 covers 15 residues. Trimming removed 1 base from V and 3 bases from J; junction bases left unmatched: 3. CDR3 residues: CASSLVTSVYNEQFF. CDR3 bases: TGTGCCAGCAGCTTAGTTACTAGCGTCTACAATGAGCAGTTCTTC.

As to this clone: At one of its ends the junction is not consistent with the germline gene, which may arise from a read error. V gene TRBV7-9 combines with J gene TRBJ2-5; TRBD2 matches at 7 bases. This CDR3 has 19 amino acids. In germline, CDR1 is SEHNR, CDR2 FQNEAQ (reference sequence). The CDR3 sequence: CASSPQLAGKRDLQGTQYF. The CDR3, as DNA: TGTGCCAGCAGCCCCCAATTGGCTGGTAAGCGGGACCTCCAAGGGACCCAGTACTTC.

The gene calls are TRBV29-1 and TRBJ2-7; TRBD1 matches at 7 bases. V lost 7 bases, J lost 4 bases, and 7 bases stayed unmatched. Germline-derived CDR1 and CDR2 are SQVTM and ANQGSEA. The CDR3 spans 12 residues. CDR3 region: CSGWDSEYEQYF. The DNA of the CDR3 is TGCAGCGGCTGGGACAGCGAGTACGAGCAGTACTTC.

This clone has just one count. One end of the junction does not line up with germline, which may come from a read error. V gene TRBV7-9 combines with J gene TRBJ2-2; the match to TRBD2 covers 13 bases. Germline lookup yields CDR1 SEHNR and CDR2 FQNEAQ (reference sequence). This CDR3 is 19 amino acids long. CDR3 amino acids: CSSSTTLLAGGVDTGELFF. For the CDR3, the DNA is TGTTCCAGCAGCACGACCTTACTAGCGGGAGGGGTTGACACCGGGGAGCTGTTTTTT. The full variable domain, rest sourced from reference TRBV7-9 and TRBJ2-2, is DTGVSQNPRHKITKRGQNVTFRCDPISEHNRLYWYRQTLGQGPEFLTYFQNEAQLEKSRLLSDRFSAERPKGSFSTLEIQRTEQGDSAMYLCSSSTTLLAGGVDTGELFFGEGSRLTVL.

The chain recombines TRBV19 with TRBJ1-3; D is ambiguous. The CDR3 contains 15 residues. From germline, CDR1 is LNHDA and CDR2 SQIVND (reference sequence). Trimming stripped 1 base from V and 2 bases from J, with 9 bases between. The CDR3 region has the DNA TGTGCCAGTAGTATAGCCCCCGGGACTGGAAACACCATATATTTT. Its translation is CASSIAPGTGNTIYF.

The chain employs TRBV10-3 and TRBJ1-2; tentatively, D is TRBD1 (6 bases). Germline V gene sequence: CDR1 ENHRY, CDR2 SYGVKD. Trimming left V 0 bases short and J 4 bases short, with 9 bases between. This CDR3 has 14 residues. DNA of the CDR3: TGTGCCATCAGTGAGTCAGACAGGTCCTATGGCTACACCTTC. It yields the protein CAISESDRSYGYTF.

V gene TRBV28 combines with J gene TRBJ2-7; 12 nucleotides match TRBD2. The CDR3 is 20 residues long. V was pared by 7 bases and J by 1 base, with 20 bases of the junction left unmatched. The V gene's germline CDR1 is MDHEN and CDR2 SYDVKM. For the CDR3, the DNA is TGTGCCAGCACGGGTGCACGGGGAGATACTAGCGGGAGGAGGTCCTACGAGCAGTACTTC. Protein product: CASTGARGDTSGRRSYEQYF.

The CDR3 DNA sequence: TGTGCCAGCAGTTCCCCATTCAGGGTTCCCTACGAGCAGTACTTC. Translated, it gives CASSSPFRVPYEQYF. The chain combines TRBV6-5 with TRBJ2-7; D may be TRBD1 (5 bases). Germline V gene lookup returns CDR1 MNHEY and CDR2 SVGAGI. V gave up 4 bases and J gave up 2 bases, with 15 bases separating them. CDR3 length: 15 amino acids.

This clone has only one observation. This chain uses TRBV30 with TRBJ1-2, with 10 bases that match TRBD1. CDR3 length equals 12 residues. Germline loops: CDR1 GTSNPN, CDR2 SVGIG (reference sequence). The CDR3 here is CARDRGGYGYTF. CDR3 nucleotide sequence: TGTGCGCGGGACAGGGGAGGGTATGGCTACACCTTC.

The genes are TRBV30 and TRBJ2-3; weak D call: TRBD2 (5 bases). Looked up from germline, CDR1 is GTSNPN and CDR2 is SVGIG (reference sequence). This CDR3 has 15 amino acids. The V and J ends lost 2 bases and 3 bases respectively, with 15 bases between them. Here the CDR3 reads CAWSWISVRTDTQYF. Written as DNA, the CDR3 is TGTGCCTGGAGTTGGATTAGCGTGCGGACAGATACGCAGTATTTT.

The rearrangement links TRBV10-2 to TRBJ2-3, with D possibly matching TRBD2 (6 bases). This CDR3 has 13 amino acids. V gave up 2 bases and J gave up 7 bases, with 10 bases separating them. Per the germline V gene, CDR1 is WSHSY and CDR2 is SAAADI. CDR3 bases: TGCGCCAGCAGTGAGGTGGGAGGAAATACGCAGTATTTT. This codes for CASSEVGGNTQYF.

This chain links TRBV6-6 with TRBJ2-5, with D unclear. The J call may be wrong; the DNA end is better matched by TRBJ2-7. Germline V lookup: CDR1 MNHNY, CDR2 SVGAGI (reference sequence). CDR3 length: 15 amino acids. The CDR3 spells CASSYGVMQAYEQYF. As DNA, the CDR3 is TGTGCCAGCAGTTACGGCGTGATGCAGGCTTACGAGCAGTACTTC.

CDR3 protein: CASSRVGQGSNQPQHF. CDR3 bases: TGTGCCAGCAGTCGTGTGGGACAGGGGAGCAATCAGCCCCAGCATTTT. The chain employs TRBV7-8 and TRBJ1-5; 10 positions agree with TRBD1. V was clipped by 6 bases and J by 1 base; unmatched bases: 6. CDR1 is SGHVS and CDR2 is FQNEAQ in the germline V gene. The CDR3 sequence is 16 residues long.

This clone was found once. The rearrangement links TRBV30 to TRBJ2-7; D not resolved. CDR3 length: 12 residues. Trimming left V 2 bases short and J 5 bases short, with 10 bases between. The germline V gene encodes CDR1 GTSNPN and CDR2 SVGIG (reference sequence). CDR3 DNA: TGTGCCTGGAGTCTGGGCCTCCACGAGCAGTACTTC. It yields the protein CAWSLGLHEQYF.

This clone showed up just a few times. This chain joins TRBV18 and TRBJ2-1; TRBD2 matches 9 bases. V lost 6 bases, J lost 3 bases, and 6 bases stayed unmatched. This CDR3 has 15 residues. Per germline, CDR1 KGHSH and CDR2 LQKENI. CDR3 residues: CASSPTTSGYNEQFF. The CDR3 DNA reads TGTGCCAGCTCTCCAACGACTAGCGGCTACAATGAGCAGTTCTTC.

The chain is built from TRBV10-1 and TRBJ2-7; D is possibly TRBD1 (6 bases). CDR1 is WNHNN and CDR2 is SYGVQD in the germline V gene (reference sequence). V was trimmed by 4 bases and J by 3 bases, leaving 10 bases between them. The CDR3 contains 13 residues. The CDR3 coding sequence is TGCGCCAGCAGTGCACAGGGTAACTACGAGCAGTACTTC. It translates to CASSAQGNYEQYF.

This chain connects TRBV28 to TRBJ2-5, with 7 bases lining up with TRBD2. The junction had 12 bases not matched to a gene; V was cut back by 6 bases and J by 5 bases. Looked up from germline, CDR1 is MDHEN and CDR2 is SYDVKM. The CDR3 has 15 residues. The CDR3 DNA reads as TGTGCCAGCAGCTTGACACTGGGGGGGATGGAGACCCAGTACTTC. Its translation: CASSLTLGGMETQYF.